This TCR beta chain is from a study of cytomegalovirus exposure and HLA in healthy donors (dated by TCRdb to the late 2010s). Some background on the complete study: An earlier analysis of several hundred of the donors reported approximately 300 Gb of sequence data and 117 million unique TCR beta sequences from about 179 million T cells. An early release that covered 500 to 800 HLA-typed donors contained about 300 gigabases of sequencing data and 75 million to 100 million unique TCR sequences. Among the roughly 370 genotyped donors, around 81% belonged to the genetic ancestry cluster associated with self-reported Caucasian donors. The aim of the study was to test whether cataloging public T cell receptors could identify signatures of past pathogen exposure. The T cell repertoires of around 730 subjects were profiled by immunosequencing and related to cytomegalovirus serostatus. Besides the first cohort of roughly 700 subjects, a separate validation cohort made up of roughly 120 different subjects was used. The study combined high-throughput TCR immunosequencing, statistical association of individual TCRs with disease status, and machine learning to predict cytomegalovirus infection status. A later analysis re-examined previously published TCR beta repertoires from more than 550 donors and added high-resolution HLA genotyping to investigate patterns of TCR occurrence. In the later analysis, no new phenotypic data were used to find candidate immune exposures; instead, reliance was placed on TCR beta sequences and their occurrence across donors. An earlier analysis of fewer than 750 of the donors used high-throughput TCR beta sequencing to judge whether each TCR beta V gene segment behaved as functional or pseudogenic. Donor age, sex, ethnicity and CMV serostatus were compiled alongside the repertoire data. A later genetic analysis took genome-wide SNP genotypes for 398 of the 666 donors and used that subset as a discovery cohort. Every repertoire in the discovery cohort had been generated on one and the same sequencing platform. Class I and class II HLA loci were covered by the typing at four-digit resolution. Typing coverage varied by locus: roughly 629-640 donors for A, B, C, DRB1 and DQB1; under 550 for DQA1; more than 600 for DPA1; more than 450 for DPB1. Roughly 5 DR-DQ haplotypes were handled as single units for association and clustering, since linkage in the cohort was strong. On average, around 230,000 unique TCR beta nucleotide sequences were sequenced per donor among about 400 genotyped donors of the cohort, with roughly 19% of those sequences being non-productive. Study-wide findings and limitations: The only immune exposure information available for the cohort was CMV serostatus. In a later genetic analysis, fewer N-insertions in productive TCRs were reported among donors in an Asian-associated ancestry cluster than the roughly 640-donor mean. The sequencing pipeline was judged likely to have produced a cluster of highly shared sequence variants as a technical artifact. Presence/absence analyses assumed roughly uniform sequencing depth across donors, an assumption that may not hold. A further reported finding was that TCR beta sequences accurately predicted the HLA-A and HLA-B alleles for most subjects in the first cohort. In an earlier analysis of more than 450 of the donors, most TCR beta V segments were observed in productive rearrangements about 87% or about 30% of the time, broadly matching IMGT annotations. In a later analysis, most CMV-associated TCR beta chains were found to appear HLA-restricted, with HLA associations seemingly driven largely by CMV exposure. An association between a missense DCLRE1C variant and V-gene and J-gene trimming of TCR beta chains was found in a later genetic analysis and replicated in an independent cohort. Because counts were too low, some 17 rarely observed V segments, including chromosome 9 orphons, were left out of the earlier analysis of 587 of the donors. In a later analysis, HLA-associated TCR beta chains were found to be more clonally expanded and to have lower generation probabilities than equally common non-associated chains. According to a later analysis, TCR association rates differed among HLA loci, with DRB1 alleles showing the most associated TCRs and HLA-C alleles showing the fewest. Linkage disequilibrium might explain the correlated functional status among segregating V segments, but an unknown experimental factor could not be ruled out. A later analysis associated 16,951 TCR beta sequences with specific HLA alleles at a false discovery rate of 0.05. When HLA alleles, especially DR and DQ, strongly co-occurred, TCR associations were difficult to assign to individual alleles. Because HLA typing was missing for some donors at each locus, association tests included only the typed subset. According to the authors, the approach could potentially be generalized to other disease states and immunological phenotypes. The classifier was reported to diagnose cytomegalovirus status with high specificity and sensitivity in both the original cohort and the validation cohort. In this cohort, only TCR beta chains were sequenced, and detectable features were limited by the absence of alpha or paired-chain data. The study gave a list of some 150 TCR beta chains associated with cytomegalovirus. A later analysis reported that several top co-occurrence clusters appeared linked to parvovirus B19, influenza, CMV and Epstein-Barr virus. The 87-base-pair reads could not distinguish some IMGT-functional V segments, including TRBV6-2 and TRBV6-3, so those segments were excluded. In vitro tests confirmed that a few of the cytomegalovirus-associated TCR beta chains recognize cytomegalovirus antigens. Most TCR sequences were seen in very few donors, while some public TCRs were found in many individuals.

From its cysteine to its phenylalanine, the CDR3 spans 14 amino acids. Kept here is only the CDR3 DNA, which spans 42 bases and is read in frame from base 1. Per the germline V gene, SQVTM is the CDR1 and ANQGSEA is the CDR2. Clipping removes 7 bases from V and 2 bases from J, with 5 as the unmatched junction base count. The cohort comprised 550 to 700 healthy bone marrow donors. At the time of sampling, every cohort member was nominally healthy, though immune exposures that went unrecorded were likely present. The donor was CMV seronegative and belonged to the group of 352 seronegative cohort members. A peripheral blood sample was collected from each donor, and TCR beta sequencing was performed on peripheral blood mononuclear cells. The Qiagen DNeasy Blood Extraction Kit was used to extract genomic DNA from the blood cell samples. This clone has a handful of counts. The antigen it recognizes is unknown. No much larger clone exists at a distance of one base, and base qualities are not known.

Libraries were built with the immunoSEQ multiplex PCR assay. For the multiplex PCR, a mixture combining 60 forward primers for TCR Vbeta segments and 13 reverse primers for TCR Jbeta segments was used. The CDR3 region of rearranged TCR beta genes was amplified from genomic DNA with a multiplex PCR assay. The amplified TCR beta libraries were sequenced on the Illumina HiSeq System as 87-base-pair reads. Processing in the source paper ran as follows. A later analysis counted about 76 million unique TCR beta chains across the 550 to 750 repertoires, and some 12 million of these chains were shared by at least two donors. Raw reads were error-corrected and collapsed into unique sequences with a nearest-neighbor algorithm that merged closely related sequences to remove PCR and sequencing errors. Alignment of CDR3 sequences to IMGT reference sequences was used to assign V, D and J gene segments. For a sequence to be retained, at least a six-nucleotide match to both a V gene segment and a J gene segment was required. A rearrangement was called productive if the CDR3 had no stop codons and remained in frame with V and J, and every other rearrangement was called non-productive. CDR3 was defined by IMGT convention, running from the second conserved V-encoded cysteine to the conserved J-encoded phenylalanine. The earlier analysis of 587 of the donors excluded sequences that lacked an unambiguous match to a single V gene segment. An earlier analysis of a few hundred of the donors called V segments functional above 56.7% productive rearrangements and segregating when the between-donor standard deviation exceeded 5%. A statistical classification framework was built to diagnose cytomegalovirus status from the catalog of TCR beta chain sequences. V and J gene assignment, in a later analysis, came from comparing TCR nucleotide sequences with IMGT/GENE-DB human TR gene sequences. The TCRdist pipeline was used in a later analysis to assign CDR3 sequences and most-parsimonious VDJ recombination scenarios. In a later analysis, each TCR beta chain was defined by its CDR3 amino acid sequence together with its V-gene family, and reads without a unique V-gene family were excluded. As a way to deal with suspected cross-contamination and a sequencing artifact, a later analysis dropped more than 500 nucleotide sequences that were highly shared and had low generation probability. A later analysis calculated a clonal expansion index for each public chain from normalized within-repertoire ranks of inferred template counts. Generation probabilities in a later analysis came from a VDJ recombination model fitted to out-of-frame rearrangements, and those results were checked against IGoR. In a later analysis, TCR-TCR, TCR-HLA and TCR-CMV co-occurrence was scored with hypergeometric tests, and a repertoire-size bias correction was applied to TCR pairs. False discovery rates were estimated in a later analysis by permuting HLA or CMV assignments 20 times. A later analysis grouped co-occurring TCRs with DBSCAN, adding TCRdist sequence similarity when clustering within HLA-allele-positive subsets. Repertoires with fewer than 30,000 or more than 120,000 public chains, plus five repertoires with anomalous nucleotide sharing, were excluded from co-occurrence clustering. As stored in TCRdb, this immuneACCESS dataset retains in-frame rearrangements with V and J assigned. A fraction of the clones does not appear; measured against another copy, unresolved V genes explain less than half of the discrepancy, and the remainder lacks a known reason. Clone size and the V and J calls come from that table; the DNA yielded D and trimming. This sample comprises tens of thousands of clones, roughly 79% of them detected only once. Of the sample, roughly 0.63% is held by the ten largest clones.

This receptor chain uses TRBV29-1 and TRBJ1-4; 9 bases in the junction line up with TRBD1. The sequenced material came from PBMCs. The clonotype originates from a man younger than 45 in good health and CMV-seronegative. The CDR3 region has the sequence CSATDRGTNEKLFF. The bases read TGCAGCGCCACGGACAGGGGTACTAATGAAAAACTGTTTTTT. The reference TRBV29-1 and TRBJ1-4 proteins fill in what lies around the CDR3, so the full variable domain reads SAVISQKPSRDICQRGTSLTIQCQVDSQVTMMFWYRQQPGQSLTLIATANQGSEATYESGFVIDKFPISRPNLTFSTLTVSNMSPEDSSIYLCSATDRGTNEKLFFGSGTQLSVL.